This T cell receptor beta chain stems from a study of CD8 T cells in Susac syndrome. The CDR3 consists of 14 residues. Germline assignment: CDR1 GTSNPN and CDR2 SVGIG (reference sequence). V lost 5 bases to trimming and J lost 5 bases; unmatched junction nucleotides: 8. In contrast to the negatively isolated CD8+ and CD4+ T cells, TEMRA cells were FACS-enriched. About this clonotype itself: Its antigen is unknown.

When the RNA was reverse transcribed, random hexamers were used with an input of roughly 0.45 to 1 ug. immunoSEQ multiplex PCR amplified TCR beta CDR3 across 54 Vbeta, 13 Jbeta. From the immunoSEQ multiplex PCR reads, TCRdb called clonotypes with MiXCR, one entry per CDR3 protein. The table has around 300,000 distinct CDR3 sequences, 90% to 95% seen once. Overall study results and limits: The study recognized that the number of individuals in its TCR sequencing and HLA analysis was relatively small.

Input material: CD4+ T cells from PBMCs. The sequence was collected from a human donor with multiple sclerosis. The chain has TRBV30 and TRBJ1-4; 7 bases are shared with TRBD1. The chain's CDR3 is CAWAKGTANEKLFF. CDR3 DNA: TGTGCCTGGGCTAAGGGGACAGCGAATGAAAAACTGTTTTTT.